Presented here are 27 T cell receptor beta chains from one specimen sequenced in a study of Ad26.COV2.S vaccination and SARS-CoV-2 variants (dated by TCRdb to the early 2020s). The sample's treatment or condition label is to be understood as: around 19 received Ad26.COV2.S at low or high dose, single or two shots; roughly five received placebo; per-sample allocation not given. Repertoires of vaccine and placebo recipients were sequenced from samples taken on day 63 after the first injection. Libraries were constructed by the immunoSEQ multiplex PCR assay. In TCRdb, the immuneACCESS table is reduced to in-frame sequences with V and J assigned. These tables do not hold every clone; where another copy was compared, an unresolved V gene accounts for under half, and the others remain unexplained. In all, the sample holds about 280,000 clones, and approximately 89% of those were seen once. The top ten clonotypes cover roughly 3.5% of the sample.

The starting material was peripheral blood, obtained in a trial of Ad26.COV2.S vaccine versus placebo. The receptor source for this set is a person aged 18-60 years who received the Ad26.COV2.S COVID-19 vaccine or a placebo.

This chain's CDR3 is CASSFPGATYNEQFF. The CDR3 DNA reads as TGTGCCAGCAGCTTCCCGGGTGCAACCTACAATGAGCAGTTCTTC. The chain joins TRBV7-9 to TRBJ2-1; D uncertain. V lost 3 bases and J 2 bases, leaving 11 bases between the germline ends. Germline CDR1 and CDR2: SEHNR and FQNEAQ (reference sequence). There are 15 residues in the CDR3.

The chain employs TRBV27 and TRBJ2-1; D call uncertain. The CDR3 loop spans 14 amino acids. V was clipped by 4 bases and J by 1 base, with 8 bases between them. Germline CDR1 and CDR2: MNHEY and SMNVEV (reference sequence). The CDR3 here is CASSWSGSYNEQFF. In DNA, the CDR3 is TGTGCCAGCAGTTGGTCCGGTTCCTACAATGAGCAGTTCTTC.

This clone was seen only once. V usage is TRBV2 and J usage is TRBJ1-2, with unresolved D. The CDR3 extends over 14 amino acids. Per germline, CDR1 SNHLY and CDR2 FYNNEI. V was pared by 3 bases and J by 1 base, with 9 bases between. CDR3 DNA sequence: TGTGCCAGCAGTGAGGCCAGTAGTAACTATGGCTACACCTTC. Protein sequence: CASSEASSNYGYTF.

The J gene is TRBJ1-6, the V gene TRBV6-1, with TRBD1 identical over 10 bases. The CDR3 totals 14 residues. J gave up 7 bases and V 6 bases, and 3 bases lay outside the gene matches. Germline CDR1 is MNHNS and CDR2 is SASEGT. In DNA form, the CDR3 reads TGTGCCAGCAGCCCGGGACAGGGGAATTCACCCCTCCACTTT. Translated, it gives CASSPGQGNSPLHF.

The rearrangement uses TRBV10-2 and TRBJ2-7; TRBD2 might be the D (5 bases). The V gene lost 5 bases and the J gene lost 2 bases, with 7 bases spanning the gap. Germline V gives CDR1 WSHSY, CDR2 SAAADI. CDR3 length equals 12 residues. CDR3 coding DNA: TGCGCCAGCAGTCGGGAACCCTACGAGCAGTACTTC. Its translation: CASSREPYEQYF.

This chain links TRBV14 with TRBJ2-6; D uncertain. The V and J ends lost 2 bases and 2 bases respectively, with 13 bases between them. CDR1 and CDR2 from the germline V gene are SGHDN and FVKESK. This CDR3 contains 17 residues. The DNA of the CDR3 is TGTGCCAGCAGCCAACGACAAGGTCTCCCTGGGGCCAACGTCCTGACTTTC. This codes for CASSQRQGLPGANVLTF.

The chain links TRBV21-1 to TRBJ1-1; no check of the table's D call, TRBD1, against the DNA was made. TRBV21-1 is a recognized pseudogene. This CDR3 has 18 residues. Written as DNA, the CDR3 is TGTGCCAGCAGCAAAGTTAGGAGACAGGGGCTCAGAGGCACTGAAGCTTTCTTT. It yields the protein CASSKVRRQGLRGTEAFF.

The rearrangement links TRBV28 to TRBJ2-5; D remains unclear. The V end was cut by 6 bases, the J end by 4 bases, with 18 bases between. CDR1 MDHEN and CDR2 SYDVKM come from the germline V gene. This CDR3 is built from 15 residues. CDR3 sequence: CASSRTVAGRETQYF. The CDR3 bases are TGTGCCAGCAGCCGGACGGTCGCAGGACGAGAGACCCAGTACTTC.

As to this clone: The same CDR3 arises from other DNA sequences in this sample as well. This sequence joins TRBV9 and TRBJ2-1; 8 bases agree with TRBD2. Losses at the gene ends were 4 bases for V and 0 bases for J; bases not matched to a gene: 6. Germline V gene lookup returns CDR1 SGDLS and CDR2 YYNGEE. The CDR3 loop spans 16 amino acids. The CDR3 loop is CASSPGGGSSYNEQFF. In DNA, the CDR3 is TGTGCCAGCAGCCCGGGAGGGGGGTCCTCCTACAATGAGCAGTTCTTC.

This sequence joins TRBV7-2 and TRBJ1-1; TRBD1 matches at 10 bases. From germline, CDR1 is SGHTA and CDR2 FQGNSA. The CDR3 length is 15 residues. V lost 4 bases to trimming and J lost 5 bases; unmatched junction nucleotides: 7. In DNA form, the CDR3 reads TGTGCCAGCAGCTCTCAAGGACAGGGGGGGACTGAAGCTTTCTTT. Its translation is CASSSQGQGGTEAFF.

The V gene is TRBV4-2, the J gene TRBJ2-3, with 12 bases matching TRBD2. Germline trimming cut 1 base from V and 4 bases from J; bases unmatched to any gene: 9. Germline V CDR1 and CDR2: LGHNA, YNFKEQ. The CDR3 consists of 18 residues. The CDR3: CASSQGRASGGASDTQYF. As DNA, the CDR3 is TGTGCCAGCAGCCAAGGTAGAGCTAGCGGGGGGGCGTCAGATACGCAGTATTTT.

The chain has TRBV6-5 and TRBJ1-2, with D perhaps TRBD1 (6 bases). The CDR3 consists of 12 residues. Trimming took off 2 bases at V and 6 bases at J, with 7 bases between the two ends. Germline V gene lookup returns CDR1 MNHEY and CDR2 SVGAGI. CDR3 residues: CASSYDRHGYTF. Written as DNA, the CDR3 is TGTGCCAGCAGTTACGACAGGCATGGCTACACCTTC.

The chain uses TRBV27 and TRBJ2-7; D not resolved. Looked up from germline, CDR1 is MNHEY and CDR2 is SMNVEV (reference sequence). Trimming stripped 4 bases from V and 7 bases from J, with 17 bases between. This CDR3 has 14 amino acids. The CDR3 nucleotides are TGTGCCAGCAGTTCTACCGGACCTATCGGGGAGCAGTACTTC. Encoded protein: CASSSTGPIGEQYF.

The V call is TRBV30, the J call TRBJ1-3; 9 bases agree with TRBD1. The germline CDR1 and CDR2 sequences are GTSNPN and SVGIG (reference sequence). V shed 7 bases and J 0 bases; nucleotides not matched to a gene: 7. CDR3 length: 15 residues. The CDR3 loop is CALYRGRYSGNTIYF. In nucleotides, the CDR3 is TGTGCCTTATACAGGGGGCGATACTCTGGAAACACCATATATTTT.

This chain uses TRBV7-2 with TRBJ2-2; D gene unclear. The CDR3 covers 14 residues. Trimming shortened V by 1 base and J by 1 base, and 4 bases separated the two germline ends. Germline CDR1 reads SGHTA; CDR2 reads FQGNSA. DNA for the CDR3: TGTGCCAGCAGCTTAGGACGGAACACCGGGGAGCTGTTTTTT. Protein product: CASSLGRNTGELFF. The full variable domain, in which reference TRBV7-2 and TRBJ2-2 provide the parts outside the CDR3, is GAGVSQSPSNKVTEKGKDVELRCDPISGHTALYWYRQSLGQGLEFLIYFQGNSAPDKSGLPSDRFSAERTGGSVSTLTIQRTQQEDSAVYLCASSLGRNTGELFFGEGSRLTVL.

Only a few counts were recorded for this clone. For the CDR3, the DNA is TGTGCCAGCAGCGCGGGACAGACTAGCACAGATACGCAGTATTTT. It is translated as CASSAGQTSTDTQYF. The chain combines TRBV3-1 (or the pseudogene TRBV3-2) with TRBJ2-3, with D possibly TRBD1 on 7 matching bases. Germline values: CDR1 LGHDT, CDR2 YNNKEL (reference sequence). Trimming stripped 5 bases from V and 0 bases from J, with 12 bases between. The CDR3 length is 15 residues.

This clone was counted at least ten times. The CDR3 region has the DNA TGTGCCAGCAGCCCACAGGGGGCTGGGGCCAACGTCCTGACTTTC. Its protein product is CASSPQGAGANVLTF. The gene calls are TRBV6-5 and TRBJ2-6; 8 positions agree with TRBD1. Looked up from germline, CDR1 is MNHEY and CDR2 is SVGAGI. The CDR3 is 15 residues long. The ends lost 6 bases at V and 2 bases at J; junction bases unmatched: 3.

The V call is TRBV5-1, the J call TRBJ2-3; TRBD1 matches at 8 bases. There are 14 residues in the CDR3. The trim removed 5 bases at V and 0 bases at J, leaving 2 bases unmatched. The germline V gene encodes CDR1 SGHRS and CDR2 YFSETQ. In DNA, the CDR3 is TGCGCCAGCAGTTGGGACAGGAGCACAGATACGCAGTATTTT. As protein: CASSWDRSTDTQYF.

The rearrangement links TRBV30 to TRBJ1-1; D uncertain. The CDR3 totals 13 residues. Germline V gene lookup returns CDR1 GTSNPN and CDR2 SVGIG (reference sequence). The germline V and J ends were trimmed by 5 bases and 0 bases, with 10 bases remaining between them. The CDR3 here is CAWSELMNTEAFF. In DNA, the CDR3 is TGTGCCTGGTCGGAGTTAATGAACACTGAAGCTTTCTTT.

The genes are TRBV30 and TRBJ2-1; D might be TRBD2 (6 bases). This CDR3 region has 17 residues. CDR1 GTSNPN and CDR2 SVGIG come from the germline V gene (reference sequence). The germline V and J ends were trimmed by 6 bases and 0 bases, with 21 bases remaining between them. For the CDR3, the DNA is TGTGCCTGTAGCGGTTTGAGGGGCCGGAGCTCCTACAATGAGCAGTTCTTC. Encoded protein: CACSGLRGRSSYNEQFF.

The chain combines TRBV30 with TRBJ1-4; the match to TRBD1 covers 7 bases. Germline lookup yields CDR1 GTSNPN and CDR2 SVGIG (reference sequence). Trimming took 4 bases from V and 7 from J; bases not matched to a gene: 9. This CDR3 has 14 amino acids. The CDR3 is CAWMEGGYGEKLFF. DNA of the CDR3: TGTGCCTGGATGGAAGGGGGCTACGGTGAAAAACTGTTTTTT. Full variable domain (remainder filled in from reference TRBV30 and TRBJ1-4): SQTIHQWPATLVQPVGSPLSLECTVEGTSNPNLYWYRQAAGRGLQLLFYSVGIGQISSEVPQNLSASRPQDRQFILSSKKLLLSDSGFYLCAWMEGGYGEKLFFGSGTQLSVL.

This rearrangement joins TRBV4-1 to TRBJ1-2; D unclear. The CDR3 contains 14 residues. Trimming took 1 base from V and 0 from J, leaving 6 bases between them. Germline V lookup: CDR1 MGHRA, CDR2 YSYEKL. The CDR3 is CASSQGGANYGYTF. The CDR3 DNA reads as TGCGCCAGCAGCCAAGGGGGTGCTAACTATGGCTACACCTTC.

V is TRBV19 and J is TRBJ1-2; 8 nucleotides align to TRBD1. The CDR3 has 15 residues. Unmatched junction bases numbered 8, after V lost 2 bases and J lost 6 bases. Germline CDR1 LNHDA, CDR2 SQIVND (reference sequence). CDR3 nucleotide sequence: TGTGCCAGTAGTATATCGTTCAGGGGGCTTCATGGCTACACCTTC. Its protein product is CASSISFRGLHGYTF.

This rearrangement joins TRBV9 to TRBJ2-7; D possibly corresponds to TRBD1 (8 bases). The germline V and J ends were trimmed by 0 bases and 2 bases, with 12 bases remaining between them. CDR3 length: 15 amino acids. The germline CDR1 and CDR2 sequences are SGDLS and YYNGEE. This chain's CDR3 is CASSVDTGGAYEQYF. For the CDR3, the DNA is TGTGCCAGCAGCGTAGACACAGGGGGGGCCTACGAGCAGTACTTC.

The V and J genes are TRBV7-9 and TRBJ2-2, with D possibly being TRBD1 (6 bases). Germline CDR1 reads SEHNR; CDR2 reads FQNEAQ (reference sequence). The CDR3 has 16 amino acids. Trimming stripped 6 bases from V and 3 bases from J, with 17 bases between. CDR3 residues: CASSETGHTYTGELFF. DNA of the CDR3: TGTGCCAGCAGTGAGACAGGCCATACATACACCGGGGAGCTGTTTTTT.

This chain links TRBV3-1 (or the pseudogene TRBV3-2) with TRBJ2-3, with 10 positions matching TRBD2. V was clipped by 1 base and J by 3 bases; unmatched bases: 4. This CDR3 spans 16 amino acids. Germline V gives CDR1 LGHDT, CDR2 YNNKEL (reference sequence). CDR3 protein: CASSQGASGSTDTQYF. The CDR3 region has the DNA TGTGCCAGCAGCCAAGGGGCTAGCGGGAGTACAGATACGCAGTATTTT.

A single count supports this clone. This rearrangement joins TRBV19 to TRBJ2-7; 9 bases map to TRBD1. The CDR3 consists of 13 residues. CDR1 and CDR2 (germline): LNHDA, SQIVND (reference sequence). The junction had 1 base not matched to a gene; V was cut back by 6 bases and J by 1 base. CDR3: CASRGQGSYEQYF. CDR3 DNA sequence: TGTGCCAGTAGAGGACAGGGGTCCTACGAGCAGTACTTC.